This TCR beta chain derives from a study of CD8 T cells in ankylosing spondylitis. Preparation of TCR beta libraries was done by quantitative 5'-RACE with molecular barcodes. TCRdb passed the 5' RACE reads through MiXCR, listing each CDR3 protein once. The sample holds just over 150,000 distinct CDR3 sequences; approximately 20% are singletons and the top ten take approximately 7.6%. Study-wide findings and caveats: Some motif variants had been reported before (in reactive arthritis synovial fluid and blood).

Looked up from germline, CDR1 is MNHNY and CDR2 is SVGAGI (reference sequence). J was trimmed by 2 bases and V by 5 bases; bases with no gene match: 7. There are 15 residues in the CDR3. This clonotype was seen a handful of times. Its antigen is as yet unknown. The chain combines TRBV6-6 with TRBJ2-7, with TRBD1 matching 9 bases. The receptor's source is a male donor with ankylosing spondylitis or in good health (not recorded which). The sequenced sample was blood, either unsorted or a sorted T cell fraction (not recorded which). CDR3 residues: CASSRQQGAAYEQYF. As DNA, the CDR3 is TGTGCCAGCAGTCGACAACAGGGGGCTGCCTACGAGCAGTACTTC.